In this sample, the clone carrying this T cell receptor beta chain turned up once. The entry originates in a study of blood T cell repertoires in COVID-19. Study summary: Specimens from acute and convalescent COVID-19 originated in the United States, Italy and Spain. Sources were T cells, B-cell-depleted T cells, or PBMCs; the material itself was cDNA or gDNA.

In the original processing: Amplified reference gene primers provided the basis for estimating nucleated cell counts. Using immunoSEQ multiplex PCR, the repertoire was profiled, and TCRdb retains in-frame clones only, with some absent. V and J calls and clone size are given by that table; D and trimming were obtained from the DNA. The sample lists around 200,000 clones; 88% were seen once. The sequenced sample consisted of peripheral blood. This receptor was taken from a man aged 18 to 29 with active or convalescent COVID-19.

In DNA, the CDR3 is TGTGCCAGCAGTGGCGGGCTAGGCAGTTACTACGAGCAGTACTTC. Its protein is CASSGGLGSYYEQYF. The chain couples TRBV25-1 to TRBJ2-7; D is perhaps TRBD2 (5 bases). The CDR3 has 15 amino acids. Germline CDR1 and CDR2: MGHDK and SYGVNS. V gave up 4 bases and J gave up 3 bases, with 16 bases separating them.